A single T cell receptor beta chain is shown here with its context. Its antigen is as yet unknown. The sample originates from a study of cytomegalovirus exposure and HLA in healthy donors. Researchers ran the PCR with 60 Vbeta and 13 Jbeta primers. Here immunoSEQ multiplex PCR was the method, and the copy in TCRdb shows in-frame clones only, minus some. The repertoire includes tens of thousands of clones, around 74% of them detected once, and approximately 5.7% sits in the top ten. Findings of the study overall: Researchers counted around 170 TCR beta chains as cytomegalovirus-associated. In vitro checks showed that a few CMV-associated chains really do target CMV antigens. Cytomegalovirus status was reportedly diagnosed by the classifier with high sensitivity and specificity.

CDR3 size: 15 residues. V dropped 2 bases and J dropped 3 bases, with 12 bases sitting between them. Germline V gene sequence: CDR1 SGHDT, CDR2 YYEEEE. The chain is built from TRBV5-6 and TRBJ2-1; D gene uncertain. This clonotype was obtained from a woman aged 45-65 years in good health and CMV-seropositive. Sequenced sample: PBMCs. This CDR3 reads CASSLGANFYNEQFF. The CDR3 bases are TGTGCCAGCAGCTTAGGAGCAAACTTCTACAATGAGCAGTTCTTC.